This T cell receptor (beta chain) stems from a study of human T cells and chemical hapten exposure. Study-wide background: The upper back received 0.01% DPC by patch testing, with results read at 6 days. The variation in per-sample TCR yields arose mainly from small differences in pooled library volumes. Whole-study results and caveats: Expanded TCRs made up significantly more big CDR3 similarity clusters than controls did.

The library tagged individual cDNA molecules with unique molecular identifiers. TCRdb analysed the RACE reads with MiXCR anew, one entry per CDR3 protein. The data contain fewer than 140,000 distinct CDR3 sequences, around 12% of them singletons. Time point specified: pre-sensitization, week 0. This sample's treatment: therapeutic diphenylcyclopropenone sensitization with weekly scalp DPC. This CDR3 has 16 residues. Germline CDR1 is MNHEY and CDR2 is SVGAGI. Trimming at V came to 5 bases and at J to 1 base, leaving 8 bases not matched to a gene. This clonotype was found many times. Its antigen is as yet unknown.

The sample here was whole blood, taken in connection with sensitization to the hapten diphenylcyclopropenone (DPC). The rearrangement joins TRBV6-5 to TRBJ1-5, with TRBD1 identical over 7 bases. The TCR comes from a woman in her 50s with alopecia areata. Some clones in this sample may be carry-over from other donors' samples. DNA of the CDR3: TGTGCCAGCAGTCCCCTCGACAGGGCAAGCAATCAGCCCCAGCATTTT. Protein product: CASSPLDRASNQPQHF.